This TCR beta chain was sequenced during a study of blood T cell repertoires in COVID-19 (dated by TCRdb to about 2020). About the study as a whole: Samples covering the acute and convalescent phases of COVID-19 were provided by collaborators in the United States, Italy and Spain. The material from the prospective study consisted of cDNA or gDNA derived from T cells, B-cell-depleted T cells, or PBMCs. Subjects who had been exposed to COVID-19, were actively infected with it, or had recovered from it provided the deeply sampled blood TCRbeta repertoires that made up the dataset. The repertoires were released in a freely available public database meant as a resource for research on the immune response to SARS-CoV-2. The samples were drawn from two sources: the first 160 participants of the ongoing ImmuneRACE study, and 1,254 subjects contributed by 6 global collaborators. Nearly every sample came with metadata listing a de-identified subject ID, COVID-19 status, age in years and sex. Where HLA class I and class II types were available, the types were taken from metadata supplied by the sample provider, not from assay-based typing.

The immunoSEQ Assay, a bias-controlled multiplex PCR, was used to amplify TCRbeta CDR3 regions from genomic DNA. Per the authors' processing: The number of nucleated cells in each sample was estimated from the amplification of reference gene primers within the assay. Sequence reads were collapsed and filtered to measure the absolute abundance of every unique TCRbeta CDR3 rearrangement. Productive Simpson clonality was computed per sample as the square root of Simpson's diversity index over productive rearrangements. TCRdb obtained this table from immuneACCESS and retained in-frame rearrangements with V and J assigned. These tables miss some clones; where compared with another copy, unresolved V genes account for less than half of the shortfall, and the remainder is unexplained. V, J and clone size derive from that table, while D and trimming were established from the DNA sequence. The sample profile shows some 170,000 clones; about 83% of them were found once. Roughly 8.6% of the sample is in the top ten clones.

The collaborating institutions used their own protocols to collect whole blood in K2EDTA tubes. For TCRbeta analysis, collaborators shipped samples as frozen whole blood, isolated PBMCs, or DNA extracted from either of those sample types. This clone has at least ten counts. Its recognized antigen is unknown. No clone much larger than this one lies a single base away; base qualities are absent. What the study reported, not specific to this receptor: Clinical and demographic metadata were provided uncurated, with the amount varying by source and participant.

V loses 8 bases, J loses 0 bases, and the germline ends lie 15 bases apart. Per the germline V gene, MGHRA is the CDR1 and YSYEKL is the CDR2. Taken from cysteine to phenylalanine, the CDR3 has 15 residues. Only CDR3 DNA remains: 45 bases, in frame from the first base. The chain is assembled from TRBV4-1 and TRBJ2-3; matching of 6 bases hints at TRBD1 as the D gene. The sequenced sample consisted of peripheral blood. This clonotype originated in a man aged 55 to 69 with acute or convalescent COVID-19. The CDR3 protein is CASCFSGDSTDTQYF. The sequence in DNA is TGCGCCAGCTGTTTTTCAGGGGATAGCACAGATACGCAGTATTTT.